A single TCR beta chain is shown here with its context. The target antigen is unknown. Every sorted population was more than 95% pure. This sample was taken from a study of beta chain features in type 1 diabetes. CDR1 and CDR2 from the germline V gene are LNHDA and SQIVND (reference sequence). The ends lost 3 bases at V and 5 bases at J; junction bases unmatched: 11. The CDR3 spans 17 residues. Study observations and caveats: VDJ junctions in type 1 diabetes patients carried more deletions and fewer insertions.

cDNA synthesis used the whole RNA isolate, giving expressed TCRB sequences. Here immunoSEQ multiplex PCR was the method, and the copy in TCRdb shows in-frame clones only, minus some. This table has almost 250,000 clones, 11% to 15% appearing once. The origin of this receptor is a woman aged 40-49 years in good health. What was sequenced was naive CD4+ T cells from blood. The chain is built from TRBV19 and TRBJ1-2; 11 nucleotides match TRBD1. The CDR3 is CASSIGTGTGGEYGYTF. The CDR3 nucleotides are TGTGCCAGTAGTATCGGGACTGGGACAGGGGGGGAGTATGGCTACACCTTC.